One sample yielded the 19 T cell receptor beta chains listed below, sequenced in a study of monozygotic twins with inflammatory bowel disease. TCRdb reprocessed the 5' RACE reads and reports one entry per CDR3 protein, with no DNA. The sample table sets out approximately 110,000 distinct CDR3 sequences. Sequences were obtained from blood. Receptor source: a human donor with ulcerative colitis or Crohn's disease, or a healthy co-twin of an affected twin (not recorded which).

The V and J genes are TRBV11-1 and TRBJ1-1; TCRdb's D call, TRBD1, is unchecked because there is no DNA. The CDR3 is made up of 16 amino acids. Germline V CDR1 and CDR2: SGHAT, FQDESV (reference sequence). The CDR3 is CASSSLDRGRSTEAFF.

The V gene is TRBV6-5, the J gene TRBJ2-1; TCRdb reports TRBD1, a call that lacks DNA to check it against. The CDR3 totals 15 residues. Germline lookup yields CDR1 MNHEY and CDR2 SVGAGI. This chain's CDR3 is CASSYYGEPENEQFF.

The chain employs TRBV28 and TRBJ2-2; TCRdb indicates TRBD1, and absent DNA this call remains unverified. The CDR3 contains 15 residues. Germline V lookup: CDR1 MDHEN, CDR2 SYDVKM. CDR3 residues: CASSLQTGVGGELFF.

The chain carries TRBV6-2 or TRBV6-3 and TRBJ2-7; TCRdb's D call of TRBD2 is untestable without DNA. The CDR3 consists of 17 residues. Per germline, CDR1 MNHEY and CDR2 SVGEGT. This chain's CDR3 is CASSRGLAGGPHYEQYF.

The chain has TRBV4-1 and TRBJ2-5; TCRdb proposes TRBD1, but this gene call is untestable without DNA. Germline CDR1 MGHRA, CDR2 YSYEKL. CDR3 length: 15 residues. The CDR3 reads CASSQVRTGQETQYF.

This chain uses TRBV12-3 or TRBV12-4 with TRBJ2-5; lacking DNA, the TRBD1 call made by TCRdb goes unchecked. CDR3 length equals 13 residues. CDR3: CASSRDRGETQYF.

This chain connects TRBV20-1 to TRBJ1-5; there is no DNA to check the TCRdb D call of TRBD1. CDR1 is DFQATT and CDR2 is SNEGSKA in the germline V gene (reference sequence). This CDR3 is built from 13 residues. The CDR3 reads CSARPLRGQPQHF.

CDR3 region: CASNPPAGANTDTQYF. This rearrangement joins TRBV5-1 to TRBJ2-3; lacking DNA, the TRBD1 call made by TCRdb goes unchecked. The CDR3 consists of 16 residues. The germline CDR1 and CDR2 sequences are SGHRS and YFSETQ.

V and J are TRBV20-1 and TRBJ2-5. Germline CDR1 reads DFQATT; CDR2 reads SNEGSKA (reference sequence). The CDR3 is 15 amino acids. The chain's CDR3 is CSAPESGTANLAQYF.

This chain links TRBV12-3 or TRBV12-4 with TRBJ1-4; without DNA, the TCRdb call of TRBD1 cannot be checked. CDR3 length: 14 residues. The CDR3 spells CASSQTGSFEKLFF.

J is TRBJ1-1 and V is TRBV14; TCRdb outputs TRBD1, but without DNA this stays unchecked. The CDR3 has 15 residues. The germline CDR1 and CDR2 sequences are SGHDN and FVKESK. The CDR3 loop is CASSLSIGPGTEAFF.

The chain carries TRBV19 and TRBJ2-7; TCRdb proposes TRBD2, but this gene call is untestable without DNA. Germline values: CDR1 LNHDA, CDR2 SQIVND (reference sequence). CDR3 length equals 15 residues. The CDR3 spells CASSASGESTYEQYF.

CDR3 amino acids: CASSLAGTAVAQYF. This chain uses TRBV5-1 with TRBJ2-5; absent DNA, TCRdb's TRBD2 call cannot be checked. CDR1 is SGHRS, CDR2 YFSETQ, per germline. The CDR3 runs 14 residues.

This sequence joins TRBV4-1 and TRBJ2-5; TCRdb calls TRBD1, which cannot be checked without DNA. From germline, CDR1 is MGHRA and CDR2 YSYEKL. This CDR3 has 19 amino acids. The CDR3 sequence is CASSQSGASRWTGKETQYF.

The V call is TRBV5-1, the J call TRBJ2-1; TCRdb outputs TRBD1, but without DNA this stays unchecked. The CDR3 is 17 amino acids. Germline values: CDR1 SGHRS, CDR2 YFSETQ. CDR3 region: CASSLVPGESSYNEQFF.

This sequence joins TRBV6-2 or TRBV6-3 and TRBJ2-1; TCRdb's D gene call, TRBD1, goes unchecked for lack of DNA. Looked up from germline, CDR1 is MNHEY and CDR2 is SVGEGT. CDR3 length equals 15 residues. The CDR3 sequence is CASSYSTGEINEQFF.

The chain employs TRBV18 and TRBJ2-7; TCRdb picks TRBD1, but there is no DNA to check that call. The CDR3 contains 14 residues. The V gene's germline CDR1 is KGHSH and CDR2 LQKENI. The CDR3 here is CASSSPVGAGEQYF. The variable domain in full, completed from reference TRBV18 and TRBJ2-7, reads NAGVMQNPRHLVRRRGQEARLRCSPMKGHSHVYWYRQLPEEGLKFMVYLQKENIIDESGMPKERFSAEFPKEGPSILRIQQVVRGDSAAYFCASSSPVGAGEQYFGPGTRLTVT.

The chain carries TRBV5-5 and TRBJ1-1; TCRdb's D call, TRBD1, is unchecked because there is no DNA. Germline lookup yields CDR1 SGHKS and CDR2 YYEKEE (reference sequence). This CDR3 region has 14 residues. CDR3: CASSLEGVDTEAFF.

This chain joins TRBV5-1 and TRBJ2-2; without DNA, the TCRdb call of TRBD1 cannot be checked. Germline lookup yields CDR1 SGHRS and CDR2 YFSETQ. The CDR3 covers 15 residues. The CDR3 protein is CASRIVGVNTGELFF.